The clone carrying this T cell receptor beta chain was recorded a few times. Its matching antigen is unknown. This entry is derived from a study of T cells in Graves' hyperthyroidism and ophthalmopathy. On the study more broadly: Peripheral blood samples were taken at initial diagnosis, prior to any treatment. Study findings and constraints: The model foresaw ophthalmopathy a median about 6.5 months prior to onset. The majority of expanded thyroid clonotypes above 0.001 also appeared in blood.

Amplified TCR beta CDR3 regions derived from RNA transcripts. During a first-round RT-PCR of the TCR CDR3, the HTBI primer set was used. From the multiplex PCR reads, TCRdb called clonotypes with MiXCR, one entry per CDR3 protein. The sample yields under 350,000 distinct CDR3 sequences, over 15% seen once. Clinicians diagnosed patients from clinical symptoms, serum thyroxine and TRAb, thyroid ultrasound and orbital computed tomography. V dropped 5 bases and J dropped 2 bases, with 8 bases sitting between them. The CDR3 sequence is 13 residues long. Germline lookup yields CDR1 ENHRY and CDR2 SYGVKD. The TCR sequence derives from a woman aged 50 to 65 with Graves' hyperthyroidism. Specimen: blood. The gene calls are TRBV10-3 and TRBJ2-3; D unresolved. CDR3 DNA: TGTGCCATCAGTCTTCGCGCCACAGATACGCAGTATTTT. Translated: CAISLRATDTQYF.